Shown below are 9 T cell receptor beta chains from a single sample sequenced in a study of healthy donors' naive CD4 and CD8 T cells. Each TCR library used around 540 ng of total RNA and a linear amplification protocol. TCRdb re-called the reads with MiXCR, one entry per CDR3 protein. The sample holds about 200,000 distinct CDR3 sequences; nearly 75% are singletons and the top ten take 2% to 2.5%. Source material: naive CD4+ and CD8+ T cells sorted from blood, pooled from several donors. All receptors come from a pool of human donors in good health; the sample pools cells from several healthy donors.

The chain links TRBV29-1 to TRBJ2-7, with a weak D call TRBD1 (5 bases). CDR3 size: 11 residues. Trimming removed 6 bases from V and 4 bases from J, with 10 bases in between. Germline CDR1 is SQVTM and CDR2 is ANQGSEA. In nucleotides, the CDR3 is TGCAGCGTCCTGACAGAATACGAGCAGTACTTC. Its protein is CSVLTEYEQYF.

The chain carries TRBV19 and TRBJ2-1, with 8 bases identical to TRBD1. The CDR3 sequence is 15 residues long. Germline loops: CDR1 LNHDA, CDR2 SQIVND (reference sequence). V shed 6 bases and J 2 bases; nucleotides not matched to a gene: 6. CDR3 loop: CASRVSGGAYNEQFF. In nucleotides, the CDR3 is TGTGCCAGTAGAGTATCAGGGGGCGCCTACAATGAGCAGTTCTTC.

CDR3 DNA: TGTGCCAGTAGTATTACACCACAGAACACTGAAGCTTTCTTT. Translation gives CASSITPQNTEAFF. V gene TRBV19 combines with J gene TRBJ1-1; no clear D. Germline CDR1 and CDR2: LNHDA and SQIVND (reference sequence). This CDR3 has 14 residues. Trimming pared 3 bases from V and 1 base from J, leaving 9 bases between.

This clonotype has more than one count but fewer than ten. V is TRBV7-8 and J is TRBJ1-5; tentative D call: TRBD1 (5 bases). The germline CDR1 and CDR2 sequences are SGHVS and FQNEAQ. The V end lost 1 base, the J end lost 3 bases, and 7 bases lay between the germline ends. The CDR3 runs to 14 residues. The CDR3 DNA reads TGTGCCAGCAGCTTAGGAGGGGCCAATCAGCCCCAGCATTTT. This codes for CASSLGGANQPQHF.

The rearrangement uses TRBV29-1 and TRBJ1-2; 9 nucleotides agree with TRBD1. CDR1 is SQVTM, CDR2 ANQGSEA, per germline. The CDR3 contains 14 residues. After removal of 7 bases from V and 4 bases from J, the junction contained 10 bases not matched to a gene. This CDR3 is CSAQPGQGLYGYTF. The CDR3 DNA follows: TGCAGCGCACAACCGGGACAGGGACTCTATGGCTACACCTTC.

The chain joins TRBV29-1 to TRBJ2-2; D is possibly TRBD1 or TRBD2 (6 bases each). The V gene's germline CDR1 is SQVTM and CDR2 ANQGSEA. This CDR3 is built from 13 residues. Deletions cut 6 bases from V and 0 bases from J, with 8 bases between. The CDR3 here is CSVRGANTGELFF. The CDR3 coding sequence is TGCAGCGTGAGGGGGGCGAACACCGGGGAGCTGTTTTTT.

J is TRBJ2-1 and V is TRBV6-5, with TRBD1 matching over 9 bases. The CDR3 is 15 amino acids. Germline values: CDR1 MNHEY, CDR2 SVGAGI. With V trimmed by 7 bases and J by 5 bases, 9 bases remained unmatched. Here the CDR3 DNA reads TGTGCCAGCACCATACAGGGGGCACAAAACAATGAGCAGTTCTTC. This sequence encodes CASTIQGAQNNEQFF.

V usage is TRBV29-1 and J usage is TRBJ2-1; 12 bases map to TRBD2. Germline V gene lookup returns CDR1 SQVTM and CDR2 ANQGSEA. This CDR3 spans 13 amino acids. V gave up 7 bases and J gave up 4 bases; unmatched junction bases: 2. The CDR3 sequence is CSALAGGYNEQFF. The CDR3, as DNA: TGCAGCGCTCTAGCGGGAGGGTACAATGAGCAGTTCTTC.

The chain is built from TRBV29-1 and TRBJ2-1, with 10 bases lining up with TRBD1. Germline assignment: CDR1 SQVTM and CDR2 ANQGSEA. J was trimmed by 6 bases and V by 8 bases; bases with no gene match: 10. The length of the CDR3 is 14 residues. Here the CDR3 reads CSLGRGQGINEQFF. The DNA for the CDR3 is TGCAGCCTTGGTAGGGGACAGGGGATCAATGAGCAGTTCTTC.